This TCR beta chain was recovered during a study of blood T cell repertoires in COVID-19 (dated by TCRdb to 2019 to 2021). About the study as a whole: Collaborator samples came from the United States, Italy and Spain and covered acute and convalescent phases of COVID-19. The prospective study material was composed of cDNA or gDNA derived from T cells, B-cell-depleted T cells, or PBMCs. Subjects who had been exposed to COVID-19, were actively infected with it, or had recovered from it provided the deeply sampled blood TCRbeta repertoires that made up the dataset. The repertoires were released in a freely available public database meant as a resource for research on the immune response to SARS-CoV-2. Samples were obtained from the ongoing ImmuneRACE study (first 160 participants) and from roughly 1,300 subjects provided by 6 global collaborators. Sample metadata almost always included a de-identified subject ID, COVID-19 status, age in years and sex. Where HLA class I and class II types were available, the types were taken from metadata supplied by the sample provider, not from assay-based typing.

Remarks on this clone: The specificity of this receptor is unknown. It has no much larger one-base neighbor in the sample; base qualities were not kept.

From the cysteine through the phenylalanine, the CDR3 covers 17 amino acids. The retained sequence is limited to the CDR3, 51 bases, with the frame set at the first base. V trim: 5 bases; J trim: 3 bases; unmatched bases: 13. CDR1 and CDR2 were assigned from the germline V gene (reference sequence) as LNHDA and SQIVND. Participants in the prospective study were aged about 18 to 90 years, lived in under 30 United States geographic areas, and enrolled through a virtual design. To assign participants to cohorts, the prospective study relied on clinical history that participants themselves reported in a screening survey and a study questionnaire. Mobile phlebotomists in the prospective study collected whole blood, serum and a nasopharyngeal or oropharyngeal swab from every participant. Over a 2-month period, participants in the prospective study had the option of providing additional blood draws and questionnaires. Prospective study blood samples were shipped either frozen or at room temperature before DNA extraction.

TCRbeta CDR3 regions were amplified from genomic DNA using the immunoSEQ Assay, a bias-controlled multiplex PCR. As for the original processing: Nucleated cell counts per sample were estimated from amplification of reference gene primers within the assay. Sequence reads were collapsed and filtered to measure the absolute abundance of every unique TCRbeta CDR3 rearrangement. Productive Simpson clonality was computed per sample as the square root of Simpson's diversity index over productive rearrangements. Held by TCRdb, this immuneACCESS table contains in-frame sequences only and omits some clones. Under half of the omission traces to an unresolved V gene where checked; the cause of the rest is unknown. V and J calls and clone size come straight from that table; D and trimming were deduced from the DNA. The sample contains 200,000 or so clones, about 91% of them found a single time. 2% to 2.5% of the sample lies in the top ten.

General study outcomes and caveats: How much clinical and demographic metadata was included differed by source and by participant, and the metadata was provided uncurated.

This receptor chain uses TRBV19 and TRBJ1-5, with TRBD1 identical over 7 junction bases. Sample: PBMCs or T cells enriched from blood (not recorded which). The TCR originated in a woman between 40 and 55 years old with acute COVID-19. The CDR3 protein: CASSSALRTGTNQPQHF. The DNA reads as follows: TGTGCCAGTAGTTCTGCCTTAAGGACAGGAACCAATCAGCCCCAGCATTTT. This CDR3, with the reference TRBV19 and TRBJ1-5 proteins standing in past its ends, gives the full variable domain DGGITQSPKYLFRKEGQNVTLSCEQNLNHDAMYWYRQDPGQGLRLIYYSQIVNDFQKGDIAEGYSVSREKKESFPLTVTSAQKNPTAFYLCASSSALRTGTNQPQHFGDGTRLSIL.